This T cell receptor beta chain was observed in a study of T-cell memory formation after mild COVID-19. Looking at the study overall: Across donors, TCR clusters were largely donor specific.

The study's findings and limits: The second-wave clones peaking on day 37 were not confirmed as SARS-CoV-2-specific.

This CDR3 is built from 14 residues. Germline V gives CDR1 SGHDT, CDR2 YYEEEE. With 7 bases clipped from V and 3 bases from J, the junction kept 8 bases outside the gene matches. This clonotype turned up a few times. Its antigen remains unknown. Each CDR3 protein is one row after TCRdb ran MiXCR on the 5' RACE reads. The sample holds approximately 180,000 distinct CDR3 sequences, more than 15% seen once. The chain employs TRBV5-6 and TRBJ2-7; 9 bases line up with TRBD1. The TCR originated in an adult woman who had mild COVID-19 (a few samples of this study predate the infection). Cell type and time point are not known. Source material: PBMCs or a T cell subset sorted from them (not recorded which). The CDR3 bases are TGTGCCAGCCAAGAACAGGGGGCGGTCTACGAGCAGTACTTC. This translates into CASQEQGAVYEQYF.